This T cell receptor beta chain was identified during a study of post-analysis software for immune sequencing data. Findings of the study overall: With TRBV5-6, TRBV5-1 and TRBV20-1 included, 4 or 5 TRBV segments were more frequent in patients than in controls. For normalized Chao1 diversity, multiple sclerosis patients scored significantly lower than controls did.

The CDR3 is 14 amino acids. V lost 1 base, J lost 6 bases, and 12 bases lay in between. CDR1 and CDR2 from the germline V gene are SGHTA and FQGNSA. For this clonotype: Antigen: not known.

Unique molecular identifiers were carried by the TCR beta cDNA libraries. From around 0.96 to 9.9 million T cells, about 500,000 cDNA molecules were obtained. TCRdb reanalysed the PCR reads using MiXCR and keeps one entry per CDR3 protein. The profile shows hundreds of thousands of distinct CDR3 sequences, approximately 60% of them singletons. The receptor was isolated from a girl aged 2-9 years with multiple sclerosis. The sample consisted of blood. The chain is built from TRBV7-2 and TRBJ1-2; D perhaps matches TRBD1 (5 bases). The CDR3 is CASSLVRGLDGYTF. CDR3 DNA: TGTGCCAGCAGCTTAGTTAGGGGATTGGATGGCTACACCTTC.